This T cell receptor beta chain was observed in a study of cytomegalovirus exposure and HLA in healthy donors. The study, taken as a whole, reports: There was a cluster of highly shared sequence variants that was likely a sequencing artifact. With later analysis, a missense DCLRE1C variant became linked to TCR beta V- and J-gene trimming. Data from an earlier analysis indicated that most TCR beta V segments were productive either about 87% or about 30% of the time.

V was clipped by 3 bases and J by 0 bases; unmatched bases: 3. Germline loops: CDR1 SGHRS, CDR2 YFSETQ. The CDR3 length is 17 residues. PCR was performed using 60 Vbeta and 13 Jbeta primers. Data came from immunoSEQ multiplex PCR; TCRdb stores just in-frame clones and leaves some out. In the table there are 150,000 to 200,000 clones, around 80% of which are singletons. A remark on this clone: The antigen is unknown.

V and J are TRBV5-1 and TRBJ2-6; TRBD2 agrees at 10 bases. This TCR was sampled from a woman aged 30 to 39 in good health and CMV-seronegative. The material sequenced was PBMCs. The CDR3 spells CASSSGLALSGANVLTF. As DNA, the CDR3 is TGCGCCAGCAGCTCGGGACTAGCGCTCTCTGGGGCCAACGTCCTGACTTTC.